The 20 T cell receptor beta chains below were found in one sample sequenced in a study of molecular identifiers for immune sequencing clone quantification. TCRdb reprocessed the PCR reads via MiXCR and lists one record per CDR3 protein. Here the sample spans under 100,000 distinct CDR3 sequences, 20% to 30% being singletons. Material: naive CD8+ T cells from blood, with Jurkat cell RNA spiked in. The subset denotes: FACS-sorted CD8+CD4-CCR7+CD45RA+ naive T cells. The source is a human donor in good health. Some libraries in this study had Jurkat cell RNA spiked in.

This sequence joins TRBV29-1 and TRBJ2-7; D tentatively fits TRBD1 or TRBD2 (5 bases each). The CDR3 loop spans 13 amino acids. Trimming stripped 0 bases from V and 2 bases from J, with 8 bases between. The germline gives CDR1 SQVTM, CDR2 ANQGSEA. CDR3 sequence reads: CSVEEVGAYEQYF. CDR3 bases: TGCAGCGTTGAAGAGGTGGGGGCCTACGAGCAGTACTTC.

In this sample, this clonotype turned up many times. This sequence joins TRBV7-8 and TRBJ2-3; tentatively, D is TRBD2 (7 bases). The V and J ends lost 1 base and 3 bases respectively, with 20 bases between them. The germline gives CDR1 SGHVS, CDR2 FQNEAQ. CDR3 size: 18 residues. The CDR3 DNA follows: TGTGCCAGCAGCTTAGTACGTTTTCGGGGGGCGCGGACAGATACGCAGTATTTT. Translation: CASSLVRFRGARTDTQYF.

This clonotype was counted at least ten times. The chain combines TRBV7-9 with TRBJ2-2; no clear D gene. Germline V gene sequence: CDR1 SEHNR, CDR2 FQNEAQ (reference sequence). The CDR3 runs 14 residues. Between the trimmed V and J ends, which lost 4 bases and 2 bases, there was a span of 8 bases. The CDR3 DNA is TGTGCCAGCAGCTCGCCCCAAAACACCGGGGAGCTGTTTTTT. This codes for CASSSPQNTGELFF.

This clonotype appeared many times. The chain is built from TRBV10-3 and TRBJ2-7, with D tentatively TRBD1 (5 bases). The V and J ends lost 0 bases and 1 base respectively, with 10 bases between them. The CDR3 totals 15 residues. The germline V gene encodes CDR1 ENHRY and CDR2 SYGVKD. The CDR3: CAISESAGISYEQYF. The CDR3 bases are TGTGCCATCAGTGAGTCTGCAGGGATTTCCTACGAGCAGTACTTC.

In this sample, this clonotype turned up many times. The chain recombines TRBV28 with TRBJ1-6, with a tentative D call TRBD1 (5 bases). The V gene's germline CDR1 is MDHEN and CDR2 SYDVKM. Between the trimmed V and J ends, which lost 6 bases and 7 bases, there was a span of 16 bases. The CDR3 runs to 15 residues. Here the CDR3 DNA reads TGTGCCAGCAGACCTACCGGGACCTCAAATTCACCCCTCCACTTT. Amino acids: CASRPTGTSNSPLHF. Filled out from reference TRBV28 and TRBJ1-6, the complete variable domain reads DVKVTQSSRYLVKRTGEKVFLECVQDMDHENMFWYRQDPGLGLRLIYFSYDVKMKEKGDIPEGYSVSREKKERFSLILESASTNQTSMYLCASRPTGTSNSPLHFGNGTRLTVT.

Concerning this clonotype: An end of the junction does not agree with germline; a read error may underlie this. V is TRBV20-1 and J is TRBJ2-7, with unresolved D. Looked up from germline, CDR1 is DFQATT and CDR2 is SNEGSKA (reference sequence). The CDR3 totals 13 residues. DNA of the CDR3: TGCAGTGCCCATGAGGTCAACTCCTACGAGCAGCACTTC. Its translation is CSAHEVNSYEQHF.

Concerning this clonotype: This may be a read error, as it is one base from a much larger clone. The chain links TRBV7-9 to TRBJ1-1, with 9 bases fitting TRBD1. Germline loops: CDR1 SEHNR, CDR2 FQNEAQ (reference sequence). The CDR3 consists of 14 residues. The CDR3 here is CAGSRDRVNTEAFF. As DNA, the CDR3 is TGTGCCGGCAGTAGGGACAGGGTGAACACTGAAGCTTTCTTT.

This CDR3 is CASSSDRGSTGELFF. The DNA of the CDR3 is TGTGCCAGCAGCTCGGACAGGGGATCCACCGGGGAGCTGTTTTTT. The chain recombines TRBV11-3 with TRBJ2-2; 9 bases fit TRBD1. The germline V gene encodes CDR1 SGHNT and CDR2 YENEEA. V shed 4 bases, J shed 4 bases, and the junction held 4 bases outside the gene matches. This CDR3 is built from 15 residues.

This clonotype showed up just a few times. This chain links TRBV6-5 with TRBJ2-5; D not certain. The CDR3 extends over 14 amino acids. V was clipped by 4 bases and J by 4 bases, with 13 bases between them. CDR1 and CDR2 from the germline V gene are MNHEY and SVGAGI. The CDR3 is CASSSTLGIETQYF. CDR3 nucleotides: TGTGCCAGCAGTTCTACCTTGGGTATAGAGACCCAGTACTTC.

The J gene is TRBJ2-7, the V gene TRBV6-2 or TRBV6-3; D is undetermined. The CDR3 has 13 residues. Germline V CDR1 and CDR2: MNHEY, SVGEGT. V gave up 3 bases and J gave up 2 bases, with 8 bases separating them. CDR3 nucleotides: TGTGCCAGCAGTTATGGAGCAGCCTACGAGCAGTACTTC. Residues: CASSYGAAYEQYF.

This clonotype has a count of ten or more. The chain combines TRBV20-1 with TRBJ2-3; 10 bases match TRBD2. V gave up 1 base and J gave up 2 bases; unmatched junction bases: 12. Germline CDR1 reads DFQATT; CDR2 reads SNEGSKA (reference sequence). This CDR3 is 18 amino acids long. Here the CDR3 DNA reads TGCAGTGCTAGAGTCCCTAGCGGGAGTGGGTCCCACACAGATACGCAGTATTTT. Translation gives CSARVPSGSGSHTDTQYF.

The chain joins TRBV19 to TRBJ2-7; D uncertain. This CDR3 spans 14 amino acids. Germline loops: CDR1 LNHDA, CDR2 SQIVND (reference sequence). Trimming stripped 5 bases from V and 2 bases from J, with 13 bases between. The CDR3 is CASSWGIEPYEQYF. DNA of the CDR3: TGTGCCAGTAGTTGGGGAATAGAACCCTACGAGCAGTACTTC.

This clonotype was counted between two and nine times. J is TRBJ2-5 and V is TRBV27; a possible D gene is TRBD2 (5 bases). From germline, CDR1 is MNHEY and CDR2 SMNVEV (reference sequence). This CDR3 contains 15 residues. Trimming cost V 4 bases and J 5 bases, with 17 bases left between them. The CDR3 DNA follows: TGTGCCAGCAGTTCCGGGGTGACTGAGCTGGAGACCCAGTACTTC. Its translation is CASSSGVTELETQYF.

Of note for this clonotype: One base away lies a much larger clone, so this may be a sequencing read error. This chain uses TRBV28 with TRBJ2-3; no clear D gene. This CDR3 region has 13 residues. Germline V gene data show CDR1 as MDHEN and CDR2 as SYDVKM. Written as DNA, the CDR3 is TGTGCCAGCAGCCCACGCCTAACAGATACGCAGTGTTTT. This sequence encodes CASSPRLTDTQCF.

The genes are TRBV19 and TRBJ2-4, with D tentatively TRBD2 (5 bases). V lost 3 bases and J 1 base, leaving 10 bases between the germline ends. Germline values: CDR1 LNHDA, CDR2 SQIVND (reference sequence). The CDR3 covers 15 residues. CDR3 in amino acids: CASSMGGRAKNIQYF. CDR3 in DNA: TGTGCCAGTAGTATGGGCGGGCGTGCCAAAAACATTCAGTACTTC.

This clonotype was counted ten times or more. The gene calls are TRBV2 and TRBJ2-6, with D hard to call. The CDR3 contains 14 residues. CDR1 and CDR2 (germline): SNHLY, FYNNEI. V shed 3 bases and J shed 7 bases, with 10 bases lying between them. Here the CDR3 DNA reads TGTGCCAGCAGTGACAGGTACACAGCCAACGTCCTGACTTTC. Protein sequence: CASSDRYTANVLTF.

Only a few counts were recorded for this clonotype. A much more abundant neighbour one base away suggests this may be a read error. V gene TRBV7-6 combines with J gene TRBJ2-6, with D perhaps being TRBD1 or TRBD2 (5 bases each). The CDR3 covers 18 residues. Per the germline V gene, CDR1 is SGHVS and CDR2 is FNYEAQ. CDR3 sequence: CASSLESGVPSGANALTF. The CDR3 region has the DNA TGTGCCAGCAGCTTAGAATCCGGGGTACCCTCTGGGGCCAACGCCCTGACTTTC.

Concerning this clonotype: It may be a read error: a sequence one base away is much more abundant. The chain joins TRBV19 to TRBJ2-7; D remains unclear. The CDR3 runs to 13 residues. In germline, CDR1 is LNHDA, CDR2 SQIVND (reference sequence). In DNA, the CDR3 is TGTGCCAGTAGGATAGCCCGGATGAGCGAGCAGTACTTC. Amino acids: CASRIARMSEQYF. Supplemented by reference TRBV19 and TRBJ2-7, the full variable domain reads DGGITQSPKYLFRKEGQNVTLSCEQNLNHDAMYWYRQDPGQGLRLIYYSQIVNDFQKGDIAEGYSVSREKKESFPLTVTSAQKNPTAFYLCASRIARMSEQYFGPGTRLTVT.

This clonotype was recorded only once. A much larger clone differs from this one at a single base, so this may be a read error. The chain recombines TRBV5-1 with TRBJ1-4; D is uncertain. Germline CDR1 reads SGHRS; CDR2 reads YFSETQ. The CDR3 consists of 13 residues. In DNA, the CDR3 is TGCGCCAGCAGCTTGGGGACGGACGAAAAACTGTCTTTT. It yields the protein CASSLGTDEKLSF.

This chain links TRBV7-9 with TRBJ2-5; 10 nucleotides align to TRBD2. This CDR3 is 15 amino acids long. V was clipped by 4 bases and J by 4 bases; unmatched bases: 6. Germline V CDR1 and CDR2: SEHNR, FQNEAQ (reference sequence). The CDR3 is CASSYGTSEIETQYF. In DNA form, the CDR3 reads TGTGCCAGCAGCTACGGGACTAGCGAGATAGAGACCCAGTACTTC.